Listed below are T cell receptor beta chains from one sample, sequenced in a study of OX40 agonist ivuxolimab in advanced cancers. Measured with immunoSEQ multiplex PCR; TCRdb has only the in-frame clones, and not every one. The top ten hold over 25% of the sample, which has tens of thousands of clones, about 90% seen once. The sequenced sample was CD4+ or CD8+ T cells sorted from blood, obtained in a trial of the OX40 agonist ivuxolimab. The receptors stem from an adult with an advanced solid tumor such as melanoma, head and neck, liver or kidney cancer. Both conserved end residues are trimmed from each CDR3. Fields, in order: V gene, CDR3 length, CDR3 protein.

TRBV7-8,15,ASSFEGLGGYTGELF
TRBV7-8,13,ASSFRGSSYNEQF
TRBV6-5,13,ASSYAEDGRYGYT
TRBV28,14,ASSLVVTEVTYEQY
TRBV25-1,13,ASSPPLAGADTQY
TRBV7-8,12,ASSPSPSGNTIY
TRBV7-2,14,ASSFLVQGTTGELF
TRBV6-1,10,ASKAGTDTQY
TRBV5-5,12,ASSFSQSNQPQH
TRBV25-1,10,ASSEPSETQY
TRBV19,13,ASSIIPRGTTEAF
TRBV5-1,12,ASSWTGKNTEAF
TRBV6-1,11,ASKKRGEYTQY
TRBV29-1,16,SVDGGTVPAGMNTEAF
TRBV5-5,12,ASSKESRNQPQH
TRBV9,14,ASSARQASGRNEQF
TRBV27,12,ASSLIGVNQPQH
TRBV7-2,13,ASSPRLAGTGELF
TRBV14,12,ASSQVPSVYEQY
TRBV7-6,14,ASSLAGGTNTDTQY
TRBV5-1,13,ASSFEQGRLETQY
TRBV19,11,ASSWGQGYEQY
TRBV25-1,11,ASTRGGYTEAF
TRBV4-1,14,ASSQDRGTTNTEAF
TRBV5-1,13,ASSLDRGHNSPLH
TRBV5-1,13,ASSLALGARYEQY
TRBV6-6,14,ASSYPTTGFGETQY
TRBV4-1,13,ASSPTQGAGSEAF
TRBV27,13,ASSLYRGGDYGYT
TRBV18,14,ASSPRQGRNTGELF
TRBV5-4,11,ASSSQGNYGYT
TRBV4-1,12,ASSYHWVDTEAF
TRBV5-4,12,ASSYGDRDYEQY
TRBV2,12,ASIQTSGGNEQF
TRBV27,14,ASSPFGPLSGNTIY
TRBV5-1,14,ASSWAGTRGWNEQF
TRBV5-1,13,ASSFLAGESYEQY
TRBV7-9,14,ASSLSPKGGTDTQY
TRBV7-9,12,ASSFGGPNYGYT
TRBV5-4,11,ASYNRGDYEQY
TRBV7-9,15,ASSTLTSGELTDTQY
TRBV7-9,13,ASSLGQTSTDTQY
TRBV5-4,12,ASSWAVTGSTIY
TRBV6-5,12,ASPSRQDPYEQY